What follows are 32 T cell receptor beta chains derived from one specimen sequenced in a study of cytomegalovirus exposure and HLA in healthy donors. Profiling relied on immunoSEQ multiplex PCR, and the TCRdb table lists in-frame clones only, not all of them. The table has 150,000 to 200,000 clones, roughly nine tenths seen once. The sequenced material came from PBMCs. The receptors were sampled from a woman younger than 35 in good health and CMV-seropositive.

The gene calls are TRBV7-8 and TRBJ2-3; D is possibly TRBD2 (7 bases). The germline V gene encodes CDR1 SGHVS and CDR2 FQNEAQ. This CDR3 is built from 17 residues. Trimming cost V 4 bases and J 0 bases, with 17 bases left between them. The CDR3 nucleotides are TGTGCCAGCAGCTCCCGGGGGGCGGGGGCGAGCACAGATACGCAGTATTTT. Translated, it gives CASSSRGAGASTDTQYF.

This chain links TRBV6-1 with TRBJ1-5; D not certain. The CDR3 is made up of 12 amino acids. Germline loops: CDR1 MNHNS, CDR2 SASEGT. The ends were cut back, 1 base at V and 6 bases at J, with 4 bases in the middle. CDR3 loop: CASSEVLQPQHF. In nucleotides, the CDR3 is TGTGCCAGCAGTGAAGTTCTTCAGCCCCAGCATTTT.

This clone was seen a handful of times. The chain recombines TRBV7-2 with TRBJ2-7; 10 bases are a match to TRBD1. The ends lost 8 bases at V and 2 bases at J; junction bases unmatched: 9. Germline CDR1 SGHTA, CDR2 FQGNSA. CDR3 length: 15 residues. The chain's CDR3 is CASGRQGAAAYEQYF. The CDR3 bases are TGTGCCAGCGGACGACAGGGGGCTGCCGCCTACGAGCAGTACTTC.

The chain is built from TRBV6-1 and TRBJ2-7, with D possibly being TRBD2 (6 bases). Germline V lookup: CDR1 MNHNS, CDR2 SASEGT. CDR3 length: 14 amino acids. Trimming left V 7 bases short and J 2 bases short, with 15 bases between. CDR3 bases: TGTGCCAGCACTACCGGGACTGGCCCCTACGAGCAGTACTTC. Residues: CASTTGTGPYEQYF.

Concerning this clone itself: The same CDR3 can be traced to other DNA sequences in this sample. The chain has TRBV2 and TRBJ1-2, with a weak D call TRBD1 (5 bases). The CDR3 has 13 amino acids. V dropped 3 bases and J dropped 2 bases, with 7 bases sitting between them. Germline CDR1 and CDR2: SNHLY and FYNNEI. CDR3 coding DNA: TGTGCCAGCAGTGAGGGGGGAAACTATGGCTACACCTTC. Its translation: CASSEGGNYGYTF.

The gene calls are TRBV7-9 and TRBJ1-4; 8 bases map to TRBD1. Germline V gives CDR1 SEHNR, CDR2 FQNEAQ (reference sequence). Unmatched junction bases numbered 3, after V lost 5 bases and J lost 4 bases. This CDR3 has 14 residues. The CDR3 nucleotides read TGTGCCAGCAGCGTCGGACAGGGTAATGAAAAACTGTTTTTT. It translates to CASSVGQGNEKLFF.

This clone was seen just once. V usage is TRBV28 and J usage is TRBJ2-1; perhaps TRBD1 as D (6 bases). This CDR3 comprises 15 residues. Germline values: CDR1 MDHEN, CDR2 SYDVKM. V lost 3 bases to trimming and J lost 7 bases, with 16 bases between them. CDR3 nucleotide sequence: TGTGCCAGCAGTTTTCCCCAGGGGAGTCGGAATGAGCAGTTCTTC. It encodes CASSFPQGSRNEQFF.

This chain connects TRBV11-2 to TRBJ2-7, with D possibly being TRBD1 (6 bases). V was cut by 1 base and J by 5 bases, with 18 bases left in between. CDR1 is SGHAT, CDR2 FQNNGV, per germline. There are 16 residues in the CDR3. The CDR3 nucleotides read TGTGCCAGCAGCTTAGGAATCAAGGGCAGGGGAAACGAGCAGTACTTC. It specifies CASSLGIKGRGNEQYF.

This chain uses TRBV4-1 with TRBJ1-4; D perhaps matches TRBD1 (5 bases). Germline CDR1 and CDR2: MGHRA and YSYEKL. The CDR3 loop spans 15 amino acids. The V end was cut by 3 bases, the J end by 7 bases, with 15 bases between. The CDR3 region is CASSQQGVSGEKLFF. Here the CDR3 DNA reads TGCGCCAGCAGCCAGCAGGGCGTGTCGGGTGAAAAACTGTTTTTT.

The gene calls are TRBV7-6 and TRBJ2-7; TRBD2 matches 12 bases. CDR1 is SGHVS and CDR2 is FNYEAQ in the germline V gene. V shed 5 bases and J 3 bases; nucleotides not matched to a gene: 8. The CDR3 is made up of 16 amino acids. The CDR3 is CASSPLTSGSVYEQYF. In nucleotides, the CDR3 is TGTGCCAGCAGCCCCCTGACTAGCGGGAGCGTCTACGAGCAGTACTTC.

The chain uses TRBV30 and TRBJ2-1; the match to TRBD1 covers 10 bases. Trimming removed 0 bases from V and 13 bases from J; junction bases left unmatched: 6. Germline lookup yields CDR1 GTSNPN and CDR2 SVGIG (reference sequence). CDR3 length equals 13 residues. Here the CDR3 DNA reads TGTGCCTGGAGTGTACTCGACAGGGGGCAACAGTTCTTC. It translates to CAWSVLDRGQQFF.

The rearrangement uses TRBV5-4 and TRBJ2-1, with D possibly TRBD2 on 5 matching bases. Trimming left V 0 bases short and J 5 bases short, with 6 bases between. The CDR3 has 13 amino acids. CDR1 SGHNT and CDR2 YYREEE come from the germline V gene (reference sequence). The CDR3 nucleotides read TGTGCCAGCAGCTTGGGGGGAGACAATGAGCAGTTCTTC. This sequence encodes CASSLGGDNEQFF.

The chain links TRBV5-5 to TRBJ1-5; TRBD1 matches 7 bases. This CDR3 spans 17 amino acids. Germline CDR1 and CDR2: SGHKS and YYEKEE (reference sequence). J lost 4 bases, V lost 0 bases, and 10 bases had no gene match. The CDR3 reads CASSLASGQARNQPQHF. CDR3 in DNA: TGTGCCAGCAGCTTGGCGAGTGGACAGGCCCGAAATCAGCCCCAGCATTTT. The whole variable domain, remainder taken from reference TRBV5-5 and TRBJ1-5, is DAGVTQSPTHLIKTRGQQVTLRCSPISGHKSVSWYQQVLGQGPQFIFQYYEKEERGRGNFPDRFSARQFPNYSSELNVNALLLGDSALYLCASSLASGQARNQPQHFGDGTRLSIL.

The chain employs TRBV9 and TRBJ2-5, with TRBD2 as a possible D gene (5 bases). Germline V gene sequence: CDR1 SGDLS, CDR2 YYNGEE. This CDR3 comprises 15 residues. The germline V and J ends were trimmed by 0 bases and 1 base, with 10 bases remaining between them. CDR3 sequence (DNA): TGTGCCAGCAGCGTAGCTCTAGCTGTCCAAGAGACCCAGTACTTC. It codes for CASSVALAVQETQYF.

This clone was picked up a small number of times. The genes are TRBV27 and TRBJ1-1, with 8 bases matching TRBD1. Unmatched junction bases numbered 8, after V lost 6 bases and J lost 5 bases. The CDR3 is 14 amino acids. Germline CDR1 MNHEY, CDR2 SMNVEV (reference sequence). CDR3 in DNA: TGTGCCAGCAGCATACAGGGGGTCGGGACTGAAGCTTTCTTT. This translates into CASSIQGVGTEAFF.

The CDR3 sequence is CASSPPALPGTNTGELFF. The CDR3 coding sequence is TGTGCCAGCAGTCCCCCCGCGCTCCCAGGGACGAACACCGGGGAGCTGTTTTTT. The J gene is TRBJ2-2, the V gene TRBV28, with D perhaps matching TRBD1 (5 bases). The germline V gene has CDR1 MDHEN and CDR2 SYDVKM. This CDR3 comprises 18 residues. Trimming shortened V by 5 bases and J by 0 bases, and 19 bases separated the two germline ends.

The CDR3 reads CASSPLGIRERLAGSYEQYF. The CDR3 DNA sequence: TGTGCCAGCAGCCCCCTAGGAATTCGGGAAAGACTAGCGGGATCCTACGAGCAGTACTTC. The chain combines TRBV11-3 with TRBJ2-7; TRBD2 matches 11 bases. This CDR3 comprises 20 residues. CDR1 is SGHNT and CDR2 is YENEEA in the germline V gene. Germline trimming cut 5 bases from V and 1 base from J; bases unmatched to any gene: 19.

This clone was seen only a few times. The chain couples TRBV7-6 to TRBJ2-7; 10 positions agree with TRBD1. Germline trimming cut 5 bases from V and 2 bases from J; bases unmatched to any gene: 9. There are 16 residues in the CDR3. Per the germline V gene, CDR1 is SGHVS and CDR2 is FNYEAQ. The CDR3, as DNA: TGTGCCAGCAGCCCGAGGGACAGGGGTTCCCCCTACGAGCAGTACTTC. The encoded protein is CASSPRDRGSPYEQYF.

The chain recombines TRBV7-9 with TRBJ2-1, with 8 positions matching TRBD1. Germline values: CDR1 SEHNR, CDR2 FQNEAQ (reference sequence). The CDR3 length is 16 residues. V shed 1 base, J shed 8 bases, and the junction held 10 bases outside the gene matches. CDR3 protein: CASSLVRRQGNYEQFF. The CDR3 nucleotides are TGTGCCAGCAGCTTAGTTCGTCGACAGGGGAATTATGAGCAGTTCTTC.

This chain joins TRBV4-1 and TRBJ2-5; 14 positions match TRBD2. Per germline, CDR1 MGHRA and CDR2 YSYEKL. V lost 0 bases to trimming and J lost 1 base; unmatched junction nucleotides: 10. The CDR3 has 20 amino acids. The CDR3 sequence is CASSQDWKGLAGAIQETQYF. Here the CDR3 DNA reads TGCGCCAGCAGCCAAGATTGGAAGGGACTAGCGGGGGCCATCCAAGAGACCCAGTACTTC.

The chain is built from TRBV15 and TRBJ2-1; TRBD1 matches at 10 bases. The germline gives CDR1 LNHNV, CDR2 YYDKDF (reference sequence). J gave up 7 bases and V 3 bases, and 3 bases lay outside the gene matches. The CDR3 is made up of 14 amino acids. CDR3 residues: CATSSWTGGNEQFF. The CDR3 nucleotides are TGTGCCACCAGCAGCTGGACAGGGGGGAATGAGCAGTTCTTC.

The V and J genes are TRBV28 and TRBJ2-1; D not certain. Trimming pared 3 bases from V and 6 bases from J, leaving 9 bases between. CDR1 and CDR2 from the germline V gene are MDHEN and SYDVKM. There are 13 residues in the CDR3. CDR3 region: CASSLLRSNEQFF. The CDR3 bases are TGTGCCAGCAGTTTGCTAAGGAGCAATGAGCAGTTCTTC.

CDR3 in amino acids: CASSLDRNTEAFF. The CDR3 DNA sequence: TGTGCCAGCAGCTTAGACAGGAACACTGAAGCTTTCTTT. The chain carries TRBV7-3 and TRBJ1-1; TRBD1 might be the D (5 bases). V lost 2 bases and J 1 base, leaving 5 bases between the germline ends. The CDR3 extends over 13 amino acids. Looked up from germline, CDR1 is SGHTA and CDR2 is FQGTGA.

The chain carries TRBV19 and TRBJ1-5; 7 nucleotides line up with TRBD1. Per the germline V gene, CDR1 is LNHDA and CDR2 is SQIVND (reference sequence). The length of the CDR3 is 14 residues. Losses at the gene ends were 5 bases for V and 9 bases for J; bases not matched to a gene: 10. DNA for the CDR3: TGTGCCAGTAGTGCCCGACAGGGCACAGGGCCCCAGCATTTT. Amino acids: CASSARQGTGPQHF.

The J gene is TRBJ2-7, the V gene TRBV5-1; 13 positions agree with TRBD2. The CDR3 runs to 15 residues. The V and J ends lost 2 bases and 6 bases, in that order; junction bases with no gene match: 5. Per germline, CDR1 SGHRS and CDR2 YFSETQ. The CDR3 region has the DNA TGCGCCAGCAGCTTACTAGCGGGAGGGCCTGCCGAGCAGTACTTC. Its translation is CASSLLAGGPAEQYF.

This clone was seen once. This chain joins TRBV7-2 and TRBJ2-7, with 8 bases matching TRBD1. The CDR3 length is 16 residues. V was clipped by 0 bases and J by 4 bases; unmatched bases: 8. The germline V gene encodes CDR1 SGHTA and CDR2 FQGNSA. DNA for the CDR3: TGTGCCAGCAGCTTAGCGCCAGGGGGCGCCCTATACGAGCAGTACTTC. Amino acid sequence: CASSLAPGGALYEQYF.

CDR3 residues: CASSLSAGGDTEAFF. The CDR3 nucleotides read TGTGCCAGCAGTTTATCCGCGGGGGGTGACACTGAAGCTTTCTTT. The V call is TRBV6-5, the J call TRBJ1-1; TRBD1 is a possible D gene (5 bases). The CDR3 totals 15 residues. From germline, CDR1 is MNHEY and CDR2 SVGAGI. V lost 4 bases, J lost 3 bases, and 15 bases lay in between.

The chain is built from TRBV27 and TRBJ2-3, with 10 nucleotides matching TRBD2. V lost 4 bases, J lost 3 bases, and 4 bases stayed unmatched. Germline CDR1 reads MNHEY; CDR2 reads SMNVEV (reference sequence). The CDR3 has 15 amino acids. The CDR3: CASSSAGGPTDTQYF. The CDR3 DNA is TGTGCCAGCAGTTCAGCGGGAGGGCCGACAGATACGCAGTATTTT.

The rearrangement links TRBV2 to TRBJ2-5; D is ambiguous. In germline, CDR1 is SNHLY, CDR2 FYNNEI. CDR3 length equals 17 residues. The V gene lost 3 bases and the J gene lost 2 bases, with 19 bases spanning the gap. The CDR3 loop is CASSETDDLGSQETQYF. The CDR3 DNA reads as TGTGCCAGCAGTGAGACTGATGATTTAGGTTCTCAAGAGACCCAGTACTTC.

The genes are TRBV6-5 and TRBJ2-7, with D perhaps TRBD2 (6 bases). Trimming took 8 bases from V and 2 from J, leaving 16 bases between them. The CDR3 loop spans 14 amino acids. Germline values: CDR1 MNHEY, CDR2 SVGAGI. The CDR3 here is CASRRDGSPYEQYF. CDR3 nucleotides: TGTGCCAGCCGGAGGGACGGGTCCCCCTACGAGCAGTACTTC.

This clone was observed a few times. This may be a read error, as it is one base from a much larger clone. The same CDR3 arises from other DNA sequences in this sample as well. The chain combines TRBV5-6 with TRBJ1-1, with D perhaps TRBD1 (6 bases). This CDR3 spans 12 amino acids. The germline gives CDR1 SGHDT, CDR2 YYEEEE. V shed 1 base and J shed 5 bases, with 6 bases lying between them. The CDR3: CASSLRGTEAFF. CDR3 in DNA: TGTGCCAGCAGCTTGAGGGGGACTGAAGCTTTCTTT.

The chain is built from TRBV4-1 and TRBJ2-7; 13 nucleotides line up with TRBD2. CDR1 and CDR2 (germline): MGHRA, YSYEKL. V lost 1 base to trimming and J lost 1 base; unmatched junction nucleotides: 1. The CDR3 runs to 16 residues. CDR3 protein: CASSQGTSGSSYEQYF. The CDR3 bases are TGCGCCAGCAGCCAAGGGACTAGCGGGAGTTCCTACGAGCAGTACTTC.